The 15 T cell receptor beta chains below were found in one sample sequenced in a study of vaccination effects on CD4 cells after COVID-19. Profiling relied on immunoSEQ multiplex PCR, and the TCRdb table lists in-frame clones only, not all of them. The table records 25,000 to 35,000 clones, roughly two thirds of them present only once. ViraFEST assay sequencing came after antigen-specific CD4+ T cells were expanded with viral peptide pools. Cells that had been cultured for nine to eleven days were the source of isolated CD4+ T cells. Their specific antigens are unknown. The specimen comprised CD4+ T cells from PBMCs cultured with HCoV-229E spike peptides, sampled before COVID-19 vaccination. These receptors all stem from a human donor who received a COVID-19 vaccine.

The chain uses TRBV10-3 and TRBJ2-5; TRBD1 matches 11 bases. V lost 4 bases, J lost 3 bases, and 4 bases stayed unmatched. This CDR3 region has 15 residues. Germline CDR1 ENHRY, CDR2 SYGVKD. Written as DNA, the CDR3 is TGTGCCATCAGTGGGGGGACAGGGGGGGAAGAGACCCAGTACTTC. Translation: CAISGGTGGEETQYF.

The chain uses TRBV19 and TRBJ1-2, with a possible D match to TRBD1 (6 bases). Germline lookup yields CDR1 LNHDA and CDR2 SQIVND (reference sequence). V was clipped by 3 bases and J by 0 bases, with 17 bases between them. CDR3 length equals 17 residues. CDR3 bases: TGTGCCAGTAGTATTATGGACAGCTCCTGGACTAACTATGGCTACACCTTC. Translating it yields CASSIMDSSWTNYGYTF.

The chain is built from TRBV12-5 and TRBJ2-2, with 14 bases identical to TRBD2. Per germline, CDR1 LGHNT and CDR2 FRNRAP. V dropped 6 bases and J dropped 4; count of bases not matched to a gene: 7. The CDR3 runs 17 residues. The CDR3 region is CASGRLAGGLTTGELFF. The CDR3 region has the DNA TGTGCTAGTGGCCGACTAGCGGGGGGGCTGACCACCGGGGAGCTGTTTTTT.

The chain links TRBV15 to TRBJ2-7; D is unresolved. The CDR3 covers 16 residues. V was pared by 1 base and J by 2 bases, with 15 bases between. Germline V gives CDR1 LNHNV, CDR2 YYDKDF (reference sequence). The CDR3 nucleotides read TGTGCCACCAGCAGAGGTCCAAGGGCCGCGGCCTACGAGCAGTACTTC. This codes for CATSRGPRAAAYEQYF.

The rearrangement uses TRBV6-2 or TRBV6-3 and TRBJ2-4, with D possibly TRBD2 on 5 matching bases. CDR1 MNHEY and CDR2 SVGEGT come from the germline V gene. The CDR3 has 15 residues. V was cut by 6 bases and J by 3 bases, with 15 bases left in between. The CDR3 sequence: CASSGGPVGKNIQYF. CDR3 coding DNA: TGTGCCAGCAGCGGCGGGCCGGTGGGCAAAAACATTCAGTACTTC.

This clone was detected once. The chain is built from TRBV7-2 and TRBJ1-2; unclear D gene. CDR3 length: 15 amino acids. V was shortened by 0 bases and J by 4 bases, with 12 bases between the two germline ends. The germline V gene has CDR1 SGHTA and CDR2 FQGNSA. The CDR3 loop reads CASSLASGNLYGYTF. DNA of the CDR3: TGTGCCAGCAGCTTAGCGAGCGGCAACCTCTATGGCTACACCTTC.

The V call is TRBV11-2, the J call TRBJ2-5; D gene unclear. The CDR3 spans 13 residues. The germline gives CDR1 SGHAT, CDR2 FQNNGV. Trimming shortened V by 5 bases and J by 5 bases, and 12 bases separated the two germline ends. The CDR3 sequence is CASSPPWYETQYF. Here the CDR3 DNA reads TGTGCCAGCAGCCCCCCGTGGTACGAGACCCAGTACTTC. Complete variable domain (other parts from reference TRBV11-2 and TRBJ2-5): EAGVAQSPRYKIIEKRQSVAFWCNPISGHATLYWYQQILGQGPKLLIQFQNNGVVDDSQLPKDRFSAERLKGVDSTLKIQPAKLEDSAVYLCASSPPWYETQYFGPGTRLLVL.

The rearrangement links TRBV10-3 to TRBJ2-1, with 11 positions matching TRBD2. The CDR3 consists of 15 residues. V was clipped by 8 bases and J by 6 bases; unmatched bases: 9. The germline V gene encodes CDR1 ENHRY and CDR2 SYGVKD. The CDR3 DNA follows: TGTGCCATCGGTAGCCTAGCGGGAGGAAGCAATGAGCAGTTCTTC. It yields the protein CAIGSLAGGSNEQFF.

The chain carries TRBV27 and TRBJ1-2; D may be TRBD1 (5 bases). The ends were cut back, 5 bases at V and 8 bases at J, with 15 bases in the middle. CDR1 is MNHEY and CDR2 is SMNVEV in the germline V gene (reference sequence). The CDR3 has 13 residues. This CDR3 reads CASSQRGVSGYTF. The CDR3 region has the DNA TGTGCCAGCAGTCAGAGGGGAGTATCAGGCTACACCTTC.

This clone was detected only a few times. The chain combines TRBV29-1 with TRBJ1-2, with D possibly matching TRBD1 (5 bases). The V gene lost 7 bases and the J gene lost 8 bases, with 14 bases spanning the gap. Germline CDR1 SQVTM, CDR2 ANQGSEA. CDR3 size: 11 residues. The CDR3 protein is CSAYGAGGYTF. DNA for the CDR3: TGCAGCGCCTATGGGGCGGGCGGCTACACCTTC.

The chain links TRBV10-1 to TRBJ1-3; tentatively, D is TRBD1 (6 bases). Per germline, CDR1 WNHNN and CDR2 SYGVQD (reference sequence). The V gene lost 0 bases and the J gene lost 0 bases, with 18 bases spanning the gap. The CDR3 has 19 amino acids. The CDR3 DNA sequence: TGCGCCAGCAGTGAGTCGAATAACCCGGGACAATTCTCTGGAAACACCATATATTTT. Protein sequence: CASSESNNPGQFSGNTIYF.

The V and J genes are TRBV6-2 or TRBV6-3 and TRBJ2-1; 8 bases agree with TRBD1. The CDR3 is 17 amino acids. Germline-derived CDR1 and CDR2 are MNHEY and SVGEGT. V lost 2 bases and J lost 0; bases outside the gene matches: 6. In nucleotides, the CDR3 is TGTGCCAGCAGTTACACAGGACAGGGAGGCTCCTACAATGAGCAGTTCTTC. Protein product: CASSYTGQGGSYNEQFF.

The V call is TRBV6-5, the J call TRBJ1-6; a possible D gene is TRBD1 (5 bases). The germline V and J ends were trimmed by 6 bases and 7 bases, with 16 bases remaining between them. The CDR3 has 15 residues. From germline, CDR1 is MNHEY and CDR2 SVGAGI. CDR3 amino acids: CASSLLDSSNSPLHF. In DNA, the CDR3 is TGTGCCAGCAGCCTCTTAGACAGTTCAAATTCACCCCTCCACTTT.

This chain connects TRBV18 to TRBJ2-7; 11 bases map to TRBD1. The germline gives CDR1 KGHSH, CDR2 LQKENI. This CDR3 is 15 amino acids long. V lost 3 bases to trimming and J lost 5 bases; unmatched junction nucleotides: 6. In nucleotides, the CDR3 is TGTGCCAGCTCACCGTCCGGGACAGGGGGTAACGAGCAGTACTTC. Protein product: CASSPSGTGGNEQYF.

As for this clone: The sample has other DNA sequences that encode this CDR3 too. This chain uses TRBV28 with TRBJ2-7; a weak D match, TRBD1 (5 bases). The CDR3 totals 13 residues. Germline CDR1 reads MDHEN; CDR2 reads SYDVKM. Trimming cost V 3 bases and J 4 bases, with 10 bases left between them. The CDR3 protein is CASSFRVSYEQYF. The DNA for the CDR3 is TGTGCCAGCAGTTTCAGGGTGTCGTACGAGCAGTACTTC.